This T cell receptor (beta chain) was captured in a study of OX40 agonist ivuxolimab in advanced cancers. About the study: Every 2 weeks, patients received ivuxolimab intravenously, dosed at 0.01 to 10 mg/kg. Study-level findings and limits: Patients with a partial response at 0.1-3.0 mg/kg had among the lowest clonal expansion. The investigators did not determine what antigen specificity the expanded peripheral T cells had. There were also nonresponders showing low normalized T-cell clonal expansion.

As to this clone: What it binds is unknown.

This CDR3 comprises 20 residues. Looked up from germline, CDR1 is SNHLY and CDR2 is FYNNEI. V lost 3 bases and J 2 bases, leaving 28 bases between the germline ends. The method was immunoSEQ multiplex PCR; TCRdb's version includes in-frame clones alone and lacks a portion of them. The sample contains more than 85,000 clones, just over 90% of which appear only once. This clonotype originated in an adult with an advanced solid tumor such as melanoma, head and neck, liver or kidney cancer. This chain uses TRBV2 with TRBJ1-1; possibly TRBD1 for D (5 bases). Specimen: CD4+ or CD8+ T cells sorted from blood, collected in a trial of the OX40 agonist ivuxolimab. Here the CDR3 reads CASSDRRAGGSRLPNTEAFF. CDR3 nucleotide sequence: TGTGCCAGCAGTGATCGGCGGGCCGGGGGTTCCCGTTTGCCCAACACTGAAGCTTTCTTT.